This record looks at one T cell receptor (beta chain) sequence and its context. Its specific antigen is unknown. One base away there is no much larger clone; base qualities are not given. These data come from a study of blood T cell repertoires in COVID-19 (dated by TCRdb to 2018 to 2020). With respect to the entire study: Samples from collaborators originated in the United States, Italy and Spain and spanned both the acute and convalescent phases of COVID-19. The material from the prospective study consisted of cDNA or gDNA derived from T cells, B-cell-depleted T cells, or PBMCs. The dataset comprised deeply sampled blood TCRbeta repertoires from subjects exposed to, actively infected with, or recovered from COVID-19. A freely available public database, intended as a resource for researchers studying the immune response to SARS-CoV-2, is where the repertoires were released. Samples came from the ongoing ImmuneRACE study (first 160 participants) plus 1,254 subjects from 6 global collaborators. A de-identified subject ID, COVID-19 status, age in years and sex were almost always included in the sample metadata. Where available, HLA class I and class II types were taken from metadata supplied by the sample provider and were not determined by assay-based typing.

Trimming removed 7 bases from V and 0 bases from J, leaving 14 bases between the germline ends. The CDR3, cysteine through phenylalanine, is 15 amino acids long. Kept here is only the CDR3 DNA, which spans 45 bases and is read in frame from base 1. The investigation overall reported the following: The quantity of clinical and demographic metadata differed by source and by participant and was supplied without curation.

TCRbeta CDR3 regions were amplified from genomic DNA using the immunoSEQ Assay, a bias-controlled multiplex PCR. The original pipeline was this. Within the assay, amplification of reference gene primers was used to estimate how many nucleated cells each sample contained. Sequence reads were collapsed and filtered to measure the absolute abundance of every unique TCRbeta CDR3 rearrangement. For each sample, productive Simpson clonality was calculated as the square root of Simpson's diversity index over productive rearrangements. Sourced from immuneACCESS, this table was stored by TCRdb with only in-frame sequences that have V and J called. A share of the clones is absent; for the studies checked, an unresolved V gene accounts for under half, and the remainder has no known explanation. Clonal size and the V and J genes are those of that table, whereas D and trimming came from the DNA. The sample yields about 170,000 clones; 84% were counted once. 2.5% to 3% of the sample comes from the top ten.

One collaborating source in Seattle enrolled patients during active infection and followed them longitudinally through the course of disease. Each collaborating institution followed its own protocols to collect whole blood in K2EDTA tubes. For TCRbeta analysis, collaborators shipped samples as frozen whole blood, isolated PBMCs, or DNA extracted from either of those sample types. The sequenced sample consisted of peripheral blood. The chain uses TRBV23-1 and TRBJ2-3; D gene: possibly TRBD1, on 5 matching bases. TRBV23-1 is an ORF; its function is uncertain. The TCR was taken from a woman of 80 years or more with COVID-19, enrolled during active disease. The CDR3 region has the sequence CASKGSRTSTDTQYF. DNA sequence: TGCGCCAGCAAGGGGTCCCGTACTAGCACAGATACGCAGTATTTT.